The rows below give T cell receptor beta chains drawn from one sample of a study of response to subunit inactivated influenza vaccine. TCRdb analysed the RT-PCR reads with MiXCR anew, one entry per CDR3 protein. Seen here are around 540,000 distinct CDR3 sequences, 12% observed once, and the top ten hold 10%. The sequencing here drew on PBMCs from blood, taken on the day of vaccination. The receptors originated from a man aged 45 to 65 who received an inactivated influenza vaccine. The CDR3 runs from the conserved cysteine through the conserved F or W. Each record gives: clone size, J gene, D gene, V gene, CDR3 DNA, CDR3 protein. The D gene is left open where the match is weak. Some rows mark clone size as missing; the rest say once, few, many or name a class of expanded clone.

many	TRBJ1-1	TRBD1	TRBV27	TGTGCCAGCAGTTTACGACAGGGAGGTGGGACTGAAGCTTTCTTT	CASSLRQGGGTEAFF
few	TRBJ1-2	TRBD1	TRBV4-3	TGCGCCAGCAGCCAAGAGTCTGTCTGGGGACAGGGAGCCTATGGCTACACCTTC	CASSQESVWGQGAYGYTF
many	TRBJ1-1	-	TRBV12-3/TRBV12-4	TGTGCCAGCAGAGCGTCCCGGGAGAACACTGAAGCTTTCTTT	CASRASRENTEAFF
few	TRBJ2-7	-	TRBV10-3	TGTGCCAGCGACATCCCCTCCTACGAGCAGTACTTC	CASDIPSYEQYF
few	TRBJ2-3	TRBD1	TRBV11-2	TGTGCCAGCAGCCCTAACACAGGGGGAGATACGCAGTATTTT	CASSPNTGGDTQYF
many	TRBJ2-7	TRBD2	TRBV20-1	TGCAGTCTGCTGTCGGCGGGAGTATTCTACGAGCAGTACTTC	CSLLSAGVFYEQYF
-	TRBJ2-2	-	TRBV28	TGTGCCAGCAGATCCTCCGGGGGACTGGGAAACACCGGGGAGCTGTTTTTT	CASRSSGGLGNTGELFF
few	TRBJ2-7	TRBD1	TRBV10-3	TGTGCCACAACGGACAGGGGTTCCTACGAGCAGTACTTC	CATTDRGSYEQYF
few	TRBJ2-5	TRBD2	TRBV3-1	TGTGCCAGCAGCCCCTCCCCCGCTAGCGGGGAGGAGACCCAGTACTTC	CASSPSPASGEETQYF
few	TRBJ2-3	TRBD2	TRBV27	TGTGCCAGCAGTTCACGCCCCGGACTAGCGGGCGCCACAGATACGCAGTATTTT	CASSSRPGLAGATDTQYF
-	TRBJ2-2	-	TRBV5-5	TGTGCCAGCAGCTTCGGCTGGGGTCGGACCGGGGAGCTGTTTTTT	CASSFGWGRTGELFF
few	TRBJ1-2	-	TRBV9	TGTGCCAGCAGCGCCGGGGATTCAGACTATGGCTACACCTTC	CASSAGDSDYGYTF
few	TRBJ2-1	-	TRBV10-3	TGTGCCACCAAGGCCACAGACAGGTATGAGCAGTTCTTC	CATKATDRYEQFF
few	TRBJ2-7	TRBD1	TRBV29-1	TGCAGCGTACAAGGGACAGGGTCCTACGAGCAGTACTTC	CSVQGTGSYEQYF
-	TRBJ2-2	-	TRBV28	TGTGCCAGCAGCCGGGGGGCGGGCACCGGGGAGCTGTTTTTT	CASSRGAGTGELFF
-	TRBJ1-2	-	TRBV6-5	TGTGCCAGCAGTTCAAGACAGATCTATGGCTACACCTTC	CASSSRQIYGYTF
few	TRBJ1-3	-	TRBV12-3/TRBV12-4	TGTGCCAGCAGTCGAGGGACTGACCTTGGAAACACCATATATTTT	CASSRGTDLGNTIYF
-	TRBJ2-5	-	TRBV12-3/TRBV12-4	TGTGCCAGCAGTCCAACAGGGTACCAAGAGACCCAGTACTTC	CASSPTGYQETQYF
many	TRBJ1-6	-	TRBV6-2/TRBV6-3	TGTGCCAGCAGTCCCCCCGCCTGGACAAACGAGGATTCACCCCTCCACTTT	CASSPPAWTNEDSPLHF
-	TRBJ2-5	-	TRBV29-1	TGCAGCGTTGTAACGGGAAAAGAGACCCAGTACTTC	CSVVTGKETQYF
-	TRBJ2-2	TRBD2	TRBV4-3	TGCGCCAGCAGCCCAGGCCCCCCGCGGGAGGGCCCCGGGGAGCTGTTTTTT	CASSPGPPREGPGELFF
few	TRBJ2-7	-	TRBV10-3	TGTGCCACCGCGGACCCAATCTCCTCCGAGCAGTACTTC	CATADPISSEQYF
many	TRBJ2-1	TRBD1	TRBV3-1	TGTGCCAGCAGCCAAGCCAGGGGGCTTTCCTACAATGAGCAGTTCTTC	CASSQARGLSYNEQFF
-	TRBJ2-5	TRBD2	TRBV5-1	TGCGCCAGCAGCGGGGAGACTAGCGGCTTACAAGAGACCCAGTACTTC	CASSGETSGLQETQYF
-	TRBJ1-1	TRBD1	TRBV5-1	TGCGCCAGCAGCTTGGTCACAGGGGGCACTGAAGCTTTCTTT	CASSLVTGGTEAFF
few	TRBJ1-5	TRBD1	TRBV20-1	TGCAGTGCTAGAGATCCTCGCCAGGGGGCTAATCAGCCCCAGCATTTT	CSARDPRQGANQPQHF
-	TRBJ1-1	TRBD1	TRBV20-1	TGCAGTGCTGCATCTACAGGGGGCGGGGTAGGCACTGAAGCTTTCTTT	CSAASTGGGVGTEAFF
many	TRBJ2-7	-	TRBV5-1	TGCGCCAGCAGCTTGGTGGAAGGGGCCTACGAGCAGTACTTC	CASSLVEGAYEQYF
few	TRBJ2-7	-	TRBV12-3/TRBV12-4	TGTGCCAGCAGTACCGGACTCTTCGAGCAGTACTTC	CASSTGLFEQYF
-	TRBJ1-2	-	TRBV2	TGTGCCAGCAGTGAAGACCAGGGAGGAGGCTACACCTTC	CASSEDQGGGYTF
few	TRBJ2-4	TRBD2	TRBV7-2	TGTGCCAGCAGCCTTAGCGGGGTTCAAAACATTCAGTACTTC	CASSLSGVQNIQYF
many	TRBJ1-1	TRBD1	TRBV27	TGTGCCAGCAGTATATGGACAGGGTCGAACACTGAAGCTTTCTTT	CASSIWTGSNTEAFF
many	TRBJ2-3	-	TRBV20-1	TGCAGTGCTAGTGTGACGACTAGCACAGATACGCAGTATTTT	CSASVTTSTDTQYF
-	TRBJ2-2	-	TRBV12-3/TRBV12-4	TGTGCCAGCAGGGCTGCCGGGGGATCGGGGGAGCTGTTTTTT	CASRAAGGSGELFF
-	TRBJ2-2	-	TRBV18	TGTGCCAGCTCACCGCTGAACAACGGGGAGCTGTTTTTT	CASSPLNNGELFF
-	TRBJ2-7	TRBD1	TRBV3-1	TGTGCCACCTCCCCCGGGACAGATAATTCCTACGAGCAGTACTTC	CATSPGTDNSYEQYF
few	TRBJ2-1	TRBD2	TRBV27	TGTGCCAGCGGACCTGGGACTAGCGGGAGGGCCTACCTGTTCTTC	CASGPGTSGRAYLFF
-	TRBJ2-7	TRBD2	TRBV15	TGTGCCACCAGCAGTCACCCCGATCTTAGCGGGAGGCCCACCTACGAGCAGTACTTC	CATSSHPDLSGRPTYEQYF
few	TRBJ2-2	-	TRBV10-3	TGTGCCATCAGTGAGTCGGCTTCGGGGGCAGGTCACGCCGGGGAGCTGTTTTTT	CAISESASGAGHAGELFF
few	TRBJ1-6	TRBD1	TRBV5-1	TGCGCCAGCAGCCTCCAAGGTGGGACAGGGGCCTCACCCCTCCACTTT	CASSLQGGTGASPLHF
-	TRBJ2-1	-	TRBV5-6	TGTGCCAGCAGCTTGGTCCTAGCTATTTACAATGAGCAGTTCTTC	CASSLVLAIYNEQFF
many	TRBJ1-5	-	TRBV15	TGTGCCACCAGCAAGGAGACCAATCAGCCCCAGCATTTT	CATSKETNQPQHF
-	TRBJ2-7	-	TRBV2	TGTGCCAGCGGGGGGACAATCGACGAGCAGTACTTC	CASGGTIDEQYF
-	TRBJ2-7	-	TRBV20-1	TGCAGTGCTAGAGATGCCCAACTCCTGCCCTCCTACGAGCAGTACTTC	CSARDAQLLPSYEQYF
few	TRBJ2-5	-	TRBV12-3/TRBV12-4	TGTGCCAGCAATCGATTAAGAGAGACCCAGTACTTC	CASNRLRETQYF
-	TRBJ2-2	TRBD1	TRBV9	TGTGCCAGCAACCCCGGGACAGTGAACACCGGGGAGCTGTTTTTT	CASNPGTVNTGELFF
-	TRBJ1-6	TRBD1	TRBV6-2/TRBV6-3	TGTGCCAGCAGTCCAGGGGGCAGATATAATTCACCCCTCGACTTT	CASSPGGRYNSPLDF
-	TRBJ1-2	-	TRBV4-3	TGCGCCAGCAGCCAAGGGGGACGTCTAGGGCGGAATAACTATGGCTACACCTTC	CASSQGGRLGRNNYGYTF
-	TRBJ2-7	-	TRBV3-1	TGTGCCAGCAGCCAAGATCTTACACGGGGGAGCTCCTACGAGCAGTACTTC	CASSQDLTRGSSYEQYF
-	TRBJ1-4	-	TRBV4-3	TGCGCCAGCAGCCAAAGGATTTTGGCCAGTGATAATGAAAAACTGTTTTTT	CASSQRILASDNEKLFF
-	TRBJ2-1	-	TRBV9	TGTGCCAGCAGCGTAGCGTACTACAATGAGCAGTTCTTC	CASSVAYYNEQFF
few	TRBJ1-1	-	TRBV30	TGTGCCTGGGAGTGGGGGGGTGAAGCTTTCTTT	CAWEWGGEAFF
many	TRBJ1-5	-	TRBV2	TGTGCCAGCAGCGAGGGGGGGGGCAATCAGCCCCAGCATTTT	CASSEGGGNQPQHF
many	TRBJ2-1	-	TRBV7-9	TGTGCCAGCAGCTTAGGGGTCAGGGTCTACAATGAGCAGTTCTTC	CASSLGVRVYNEQFF
few	TRBJ2-5	-	TRBV5-8	TGTGCCAGCAGCTTCGAGGGGGGCTTACGAGAGACCCAGTACTTC	CASSFEGGLRETQYF
-	TRBJ2-7	TRBD1	TRBV10-2	TGCGCCAGCAGCCCCCCGGACAGGCTGAGCTCCTACGAGCAGTACTTC	CASSPPDRLSSYEQYF
-	TRBJ1-2	-	TRBV6-5	TGTGCCAGCAGTTACATGGGGCTTGGCTACACCTTC	CASSYMGLGYTF
-	TRBJ2-1	-	TRBV7-7	TGTGCCAGCAGCCCTAGTCCGGGCACTTACAATGAGCAGTTCTTC	CASSPSPGTYNEQFF
-	TRBJ2-3	TRBD1	TRBV29-1	TGCAGCGTTTCCCAGGGGGCGCGGGCAGATACGCAGTATTTT	CSVSQGARADTQYF